This T cell receptor beta chain is drawn from a study of shared clonotypes between healthy human individuals. Trimming removed 9 bases from V and 1 base from J, with 12 bases in between. Looked up from germline, CDR1 is MGHDK and CDR2 is SYGVNS. CDR3 length: 13 residues. This clone was found once. Every contributor of samples was a Caucasian grown-up residing in Nashville, Tennessee. Deep was the level used in running the assay. Some clones are missing from TCRdb's copy, which holds only in-frame ones; the method was immunoSEQ multiplex PCR. The sample holds about 460,000 clones, 75% to 80% seen once. This sequence was found in a woman in her thirties or forties in good health. Some clones in this sample may be carry-over from other donors' samples. Sequenced input: PBMCs. The V and J genes are TRBV25-1 and TRBJ1-1; TRBD1 is a possible D gene (6 bases). DNA for the CDR3: TGTGCCAGTTCGGGACAACCGAACACTGAAGCTTTCTTT. Translated: CASSGQPNTEAFF.